These T cell receptor beta chains were read from a single sample in a study of control samples from healthy donors and cancer patients. The method was immunoSEQ multiplex PCR; TCRdb's version includes in-frame clones alone and lacks a portion of them. This sample has about 110,000 clones, with approximately 90% found just once. Sequencing used blood. The receptors originated from a woman aged 50 to 60 in good health. Each CDR3 is given with its conserved first and last residue. The D gene is left open where the match is weak. Size tells how often a clone was seen (once, few, many) or the class of an expanded clone, and some rows leave it out.

v_gene,len,d_gene,j_gene,abundance,CDR3aa,CDR3nt
TRBV7-2,15,TRBD2,TRBJ2-3,.,CASSPSGGPTDTQYF,TGTGCCAGCAGCCCTAGCGGAGGACCCACAGATACGCAGTATTTT
TRBV18,14,.,TRBJ2-3,.,CASSPAGRTDTQYF,TGTGCCAGCTCACCCGCAGGACGCACAGATACGCAGTATTTT
TRBV18,14,.,TRBJ1-5,.,CASSRVEGNQPQHF,TGTGCCAGCTCACGGGTTGAGGGGAACCAGCCCCAGCATTTT
TRBV9,16,TRBD2,TRBJ2-2,.,CASSVRLAGGTGELFF,TGTGCCAGCAGCGTACGACTAGCGGGAGGCACCGGGGAGCTGTTTTTT
TRBV11-3,13,.,TRBJ2-2,.,CASSVLRAGELFF,TGTGCCAGCAGCGTTCTTCGAGCCGGGGAGCTGTTTTTT
TRBV6-5,13,.,TRBJ1-1,.,CATFPTPNTEAFF,TGTGCCACTTTCCCGACTCCAAACACTGAAGCTTTCTTT
TRBV7-9,14,.,TRBJ2-1,.,CASSLGGGYNEQFF,TGTGCCAGCAGCTTGGGGGGAGGCTACAATGAGCAGTTCTTC
TRBV19,15,.,TRBJ1-5,.,CASSGGTTGNQPQHF,TGTGCCAGTAGTGGAGGCACGACAGGCAATCAGCCCCAGCATTTT
TRBV19,14,.,TRBJ2-2,.,CASSPRRGTGELFF,TGTGCCAGTAGCCCTCGGAGGGGCACCGGGGAGCTGTTTTTT
TRBV5-1,12,.,TRBJ2-1,.,CASSPQGSEQFF,TGCGCCAGCAGCCCTCAGGGGAGTGAGCAGTTCTTC
TRBV10-2,16,.,TRBJ1-1,.,CASSGQRALMNTEAFF,TGCGCCAGCAGTGGGCAGAGGGCTTTAATGAACACTGAAGCTTTCTTT
TRBV19,14,.,TRBJ1-1,.,CASRALGSQTEAFF,TGTGCCAGTAGGGCCCTTGGTTCTCAGACTGAAGCTTTCTTT
TRBV27,14,.,TRBJ2-3,.,CASSLFPATDTQYF,TGTGCCAGCAGTTTGTTTCCGGCCACAGATACGCAGTATTTT
TRBV9,13,.,TRBJ1-5,once,CASSVQGNQPQHF,TGTGCCAGCAGCGTACAGGGAAATCAGCCCCAGCATTTT
TRBV5-1,16,TRBD2,TRBJ2-1,.,CASSLEGSSGSPEQFF,TGCGCCAGCAGCTTGGAAGGGTCTAGCGGGAGTCCTGAGCAGTTCTTC
TRBV29-1,13,.,TRBJ1-3,once,CSAHPRIGNTIYF,TGCAGCGCCCACCCCCGAATTGGAAACACCATATATTTT
TRBV9,16,TRBD2,TRBJ2-4,.,CASSVDLAGGQNIQYF,TGTGCCAGCAGCGTAGATCTAGCGGGGGGCCAAAACATTCAGTACTTC
TRBV2,14,.,TRBJ1-5,.,CASRGTVVSQPQHF,TGTGCCAGCAGAGGGACCGTGGTCAGTCAGCCCCAGCATTTT
TRBV5-1,15,TRBD1,TRBJ1-5,.,CASSPGQGSHQPQHF,TGCGCCAGCAGCCCTGGACAGGGATCACATCAGCCCCAGCATTTT
TRBV5-5,17,TRBD2,TRBJ2-2,once,CASSSGLAGVNTGELFF,TGTGCCAGCAGCTCTGGACTAGCGGGAGTAAACACCGGGGAGCTGTTTTTT
TRBV7-9,17,TRBD2,TRBJ2-1,.,CASSTAGTSGRGNEQFF,TGTGCCAGCAGTACAGCAGGGACTAGCGGGAGGGGAAATGAGCAGTTCTTC
TRBV7-2,14,.,TRBJ1-6,.,CASSLGSTRSPLHF,TGTGCCAGCAGCTTAGGGTCCACTCGATCACCCCTCCACTTT
TRBV18,13,.,TRBJ2-3,.,CASSLTGTDTQYF,TGTGCCAGCTCCCTGACCGGCACAGATACGCAGTATTTT
TRBV5-6,15,TRBD1,TRBJ2-5,.,CASRLVQGAEETQYF,TGTGCCAGCAGACTCGTACAGGGGGCGGAGGAGACCCAGTACTTC
TRBV7-2,11,.,TRBJ1-2,.,CASSLFNGYTF,TGTGCCAGCAGCTTATTCAATGGCTACACCTTC
TRBV6-5,14,.,TRBJ1-5,.,CASSYGQSNQPQHF,TGTGCCAGCAGTTACGGACAGTCGAATCAGCCCCAGCATTTT
TRBV6-2/TRBV6-3,17,TRBD2,TRBJ2-1,.,CASSYHISGSSYNEQFF,TGTGCCAGCAGTTACCACATTAGCGGGAGCTCCTACAATGAGCAGTTCTTC
TRBV24-1,17,TRBD1,TRBJ2-1,.,CATSDLGGGQGANEQFF,TGTGCCACCAGTGATTTGGGGGGGGGACAGGGGGCCAATGAGCAGTTCTTC
TRBV6-5,14,TRBD1,TRBJ1-5,once,CATSSGTGAQPQHF,TGTGCCACCTCTTCCGGGACAGGGGCCCAGCCCCAGCATTTT
TRBV27,15,.,TRBJ1-4,.,CASSLYVGAPGKLFF,TGTGCCAGCAGTTTATATGTAGGGGCCCCAGGAAAACTGTTTTTT
TRBV6-5,14,.,TRBJ1-1,.,CASIGGGMNTEAFF,TGTGCCAGCATAGGGGGGGGCATGAACACTGAAGCTTTCTTT
TRBV30,12,TRBD1,TRBJ2-7,.,CACRDSSYEQYF,TGTGCCTGCCGGGACAGCTCCTACGAGCAGTACTTC
TRBV19,16,TRBD1,TRBJ1-1,.,CAMGPRGFWTNTEAFF,TGTGCCATGGGTCCCAGGGGGTTCTGGACGAACACTGAAGCTTTCTTT
TRBV7-2,15,TRBD1,TRBJ2-1,.,CASSYVPGQGDEQFF,TGTGCCAGCAGCTACGTCCCGGGACAGGGCGATGAGCAGTTCTTC
TRBV6-5,13,.,TRBJ2-5,.,CASSSSYQETQYF,TGTGCCAGCAGTTCCAGCTACCAAGAGACCCAGTACTTC
TRBV10-2,13,TRBD2,TRBJ2-7,.,CASTSGGTYEQYF,TGCGCCAGCACGAGCGGGGGGACCTACGAGCAGTACTTC
TRBV6-5,14,.,TRBJ1-6,.,CASTGGTYNSPLHF,TGTGCCAGCACCGGGGGAACCTATAATTCACCCCTCCACTTT
TRBV6-5,13,TRBD1,TRBJ1-2,.,CAAYRTGGYGYTF,TGTGCCGCTTACCGAACAGGGGGCTATGGCTACACCTTC
TRBV19,14,.,TRBJ1-1,.,CASSWGPLTTEAFF,TGTGCCAGTAGTTGGGGACCGCTTACCACTGAAGCTTTCTTT
TRBV9,14,.,TRBJ1-1,.,CASSVEPGRGEAFF,TGTGCCAGCAGCGTAGAGCCAGGGAGGGGTGAAGCTTTCTTT
TRBV24-1,14,.,TRBJ2-1,.,CATSDLQSYNEQFF,TGTGCCACCAGTGATTTACAATCCTACAATGAGCAGTTCTTC
TRBV14,14,.,TRBJ1-5,.,CASSHGGVNQPQHF,TGTGCCAGCAGCCATGGGGGTGTCAATCAGCCCCAGCATTTT
TRBV7-3,14,.,TRBJ1-6,.,CASSLGSYNSPLHF,TGTGCCAGCAGCTTGGGCTCCTATAATTCACCCCTCCACTTT
TRBV5-6,12,.,TRBJ2-5,.,CASSFSSAERYF,TGTGCCAGCAGCTTTTCGTCTGCGGAACGATACTTC
TRBV18,18,.,TRBJ1-5,.,CASSPRQKHNSFHQPQHF,TGTGCCAGCTCACCAAGGCAGAAACACAATTCTTTTCATCAGCCCCAGCATTTT
TRBV6-2/TRBV6-3,15,TRBD1,TRBJ1-2,.,CASSYLGGRSYGYTF,TGTGCCAGCAGTTATTTAGGGGGCCGTAGCTATGGCTACACCTTC
TRBV3-1/TRBV3-2,16,TRBD2,TRBJ2-2,.,CASSQAAGGDTGELFF,TGTGCCAGCAGCCAAGCAGCGGGGGGGGACACCGGGGAGCTGTTTTTT
TRBV23-1,15,.,TRBJ1-2,.,CASSALGGGYYGYTF,TGCGCCAGCAGTGCATTAGGTGGCGGGTACTATGGCTACACCTTC
TRBV10-1,13,.,TRBJ1-1,.,CASSYSGENEAFF,TGCGCCAGCAGTTATTCAGGGGAAAATGAAGCTTTCTTT